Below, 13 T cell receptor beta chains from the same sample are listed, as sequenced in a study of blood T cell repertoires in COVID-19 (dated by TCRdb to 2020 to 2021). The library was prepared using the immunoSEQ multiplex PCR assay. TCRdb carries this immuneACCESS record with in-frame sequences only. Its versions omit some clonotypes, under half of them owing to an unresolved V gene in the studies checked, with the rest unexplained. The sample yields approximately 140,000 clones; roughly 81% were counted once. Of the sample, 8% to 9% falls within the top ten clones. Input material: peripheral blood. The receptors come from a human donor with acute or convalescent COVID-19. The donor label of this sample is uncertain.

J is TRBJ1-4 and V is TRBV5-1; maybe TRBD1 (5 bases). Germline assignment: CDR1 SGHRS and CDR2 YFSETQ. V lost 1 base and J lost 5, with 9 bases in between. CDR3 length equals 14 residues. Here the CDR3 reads CASSLTAGNEKLFF. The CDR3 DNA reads TGCGCCAGCAGCTTGACTGCAGGGAATGAAAAACTGTTTTTT.

The CDR3 nucleotides read TGTGCCAGCAGCCAAGAGGACTACGGAAACACCATATATTTT. This gives the protein CASSQEDYGNTIYF. The genes are TRBV14 and TRBJ1-3, with D uncertain. This CDR3 is built from 14 residues. The V and J ends lost 0 bases and 4 bases respectively, with 7 bases between them. The germline CDR1 and CDR2 sequences are SGHDN and FVKESK.

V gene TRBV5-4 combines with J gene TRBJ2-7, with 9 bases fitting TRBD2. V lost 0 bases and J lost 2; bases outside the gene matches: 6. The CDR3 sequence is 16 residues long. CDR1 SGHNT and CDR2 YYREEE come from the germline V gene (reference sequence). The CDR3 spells CASSLGGTSRTYEQYF. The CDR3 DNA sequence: TGTGCCAGCAGCTTGGGTGGGACTAGCCGAACCTACGAGCAGTACTTC.

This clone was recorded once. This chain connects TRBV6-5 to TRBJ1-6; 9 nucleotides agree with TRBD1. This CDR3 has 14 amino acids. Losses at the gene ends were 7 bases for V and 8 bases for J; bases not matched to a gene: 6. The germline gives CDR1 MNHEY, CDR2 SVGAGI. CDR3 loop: CASIPTGGHSPLHF. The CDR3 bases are TGTGCCAGCATCCCGACAGGGGGGCATTCACCCCTCCACTTT.

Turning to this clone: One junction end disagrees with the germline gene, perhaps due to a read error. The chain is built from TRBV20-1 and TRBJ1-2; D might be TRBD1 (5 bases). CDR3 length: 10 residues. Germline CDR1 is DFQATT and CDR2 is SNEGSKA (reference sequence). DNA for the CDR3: TGCAGTGCCGGGGGGGTTTCTATGATCTTC. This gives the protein CSAGGVSMIF.

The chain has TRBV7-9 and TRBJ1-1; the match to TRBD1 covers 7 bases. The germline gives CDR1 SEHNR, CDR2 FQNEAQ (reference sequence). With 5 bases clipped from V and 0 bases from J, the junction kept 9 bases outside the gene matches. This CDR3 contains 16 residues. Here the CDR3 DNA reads TGTGCCAGCAGCCAGGTAGGGGGCCCCATGAACACTGAAGCTTTCTTT. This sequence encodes CASSQVGGPMNTEAFF.

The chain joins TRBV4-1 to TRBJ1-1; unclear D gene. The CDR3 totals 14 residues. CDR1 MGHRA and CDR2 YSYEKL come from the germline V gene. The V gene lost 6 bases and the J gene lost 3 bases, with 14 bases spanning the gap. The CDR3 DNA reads TGCGCCAGCAGTTCGGGGTCCGCGTACACTGAAGCTTTCTTT. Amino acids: CASSSGSAYTEAFF.

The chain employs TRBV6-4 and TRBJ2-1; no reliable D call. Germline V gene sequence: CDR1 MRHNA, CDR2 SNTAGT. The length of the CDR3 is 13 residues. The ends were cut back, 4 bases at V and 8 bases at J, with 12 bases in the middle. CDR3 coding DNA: TGTGCCAGCAGTGTTACTCCCGGTCATGAGCAGTTCTTC. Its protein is CASSVTPGHEQFF.

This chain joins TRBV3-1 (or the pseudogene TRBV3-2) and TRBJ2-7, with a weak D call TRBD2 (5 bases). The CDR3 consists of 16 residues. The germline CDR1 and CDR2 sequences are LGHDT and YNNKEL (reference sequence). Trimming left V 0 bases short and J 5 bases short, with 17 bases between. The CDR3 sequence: CASSQEGGGSLDEQYF. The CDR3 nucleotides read TGTGCCAGCAGCCAAGAAGGAGGCGGATCGTTGGACGAGCAGTACTTC.

Here the CDR3 reads CATSEYRLAAGELFF. DNA for the CDR3: TGTGCCACCAGTGAATACCGACTAGCGGCCGGGGAGCTGTTTTTT. The rearrangement joins TRBV24-1 to TRBJ2-2; 9 bases line up with TRBD2. The germline gives CDR1 KGHDR, CDR2 SFDVKD. V was clipped by 4 bases and J by 6 bases; unmatched bases: 5. The CDR3 is made up of 15 amino acids.

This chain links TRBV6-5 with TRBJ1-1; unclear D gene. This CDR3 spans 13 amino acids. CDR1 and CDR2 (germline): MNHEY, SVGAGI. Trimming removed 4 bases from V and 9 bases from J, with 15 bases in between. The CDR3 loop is CASSSLTRVKAFF. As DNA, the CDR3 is TGTGCCAGCAGTTCCCTAACACGGGTGAAAGCTTTCTTT.

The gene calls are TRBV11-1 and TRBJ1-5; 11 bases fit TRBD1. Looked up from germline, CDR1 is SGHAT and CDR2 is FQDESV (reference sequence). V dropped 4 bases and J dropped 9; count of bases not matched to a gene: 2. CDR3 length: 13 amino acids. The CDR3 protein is CASSWDRGWPQHF. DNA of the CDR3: TGTGCCAGCAGCTGGGACAGGGGGTGGCCCCAGCATTTT. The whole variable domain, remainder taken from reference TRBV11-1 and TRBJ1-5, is EAEVAQSPRYKITEKSQAVAFWCDPISGHATLYWYRQILGQGPELLVQFQDESVVDDSQLPKDRFSAERLKGVDSTLKIQPAELGDSAMYLCASSWDRGWPQHFGDGTRLSIL.

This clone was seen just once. In DNA, the CDR3 is TGTGCCAGCTCACAGGGACAGGGCGATGCAGGCTACACCTTC. It is translated as CASSQGQGDAGYTF. The V and J genes are TRBV18 and TRBJ1-2; 9 nucleotides align to TRBD1. Germline V CDR1 and CDR2: KGHSH, LQKENI. The ends lost 4 bases at V and 8 bases at J; junction bases unmatched: 8. This CDR3 spans 14 amino acids.